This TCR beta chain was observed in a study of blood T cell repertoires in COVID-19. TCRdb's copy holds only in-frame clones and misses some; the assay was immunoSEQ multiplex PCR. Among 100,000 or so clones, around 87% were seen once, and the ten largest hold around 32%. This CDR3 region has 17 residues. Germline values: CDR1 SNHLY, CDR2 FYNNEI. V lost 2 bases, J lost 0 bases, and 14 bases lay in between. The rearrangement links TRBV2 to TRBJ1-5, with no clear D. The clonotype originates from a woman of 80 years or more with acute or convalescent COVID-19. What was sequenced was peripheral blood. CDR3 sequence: CASSEFDIAYSNQPQHF. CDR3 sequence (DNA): TGTGCCAGCAGTGAATTCGATATAGCGTATAGCAATCAGCCCCAGCATTTT.